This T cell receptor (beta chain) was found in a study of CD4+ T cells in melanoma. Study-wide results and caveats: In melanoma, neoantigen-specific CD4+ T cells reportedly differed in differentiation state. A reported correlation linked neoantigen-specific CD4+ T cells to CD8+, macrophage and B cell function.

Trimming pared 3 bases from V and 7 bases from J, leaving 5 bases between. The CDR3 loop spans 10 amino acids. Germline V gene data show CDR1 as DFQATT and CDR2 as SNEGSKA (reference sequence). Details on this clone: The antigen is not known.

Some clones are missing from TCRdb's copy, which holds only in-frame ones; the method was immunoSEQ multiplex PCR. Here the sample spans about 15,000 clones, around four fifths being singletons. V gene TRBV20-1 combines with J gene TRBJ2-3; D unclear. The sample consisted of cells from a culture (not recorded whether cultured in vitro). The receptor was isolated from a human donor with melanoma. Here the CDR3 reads CSARTNTQYF. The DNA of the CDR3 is TGCAGTGCTAGGACCAATACGCAGTATTTT.